The TCR beta chain described here comes from a study of shared clonotypes between healthy human individuals. V lost 4 bases and J lost 2; bases outside the gene matches: 7. This CDR3 comprises 17 residues. Germline loops: CDR1 SGHRS, CDR2 YFSETQ. Naive CD4+ cells were CD45RA-selected; the remaining cells were memory. This clone has only one observation. Its antigen is as yet unknown. This table comes from immunoSEQ multiplex PCR, and its TCRdb copy is limited to in-frame clones, with some not included. The repertoire includes a few million clones, more than 90% of them detected once, and 0.13% sits in the top ten. Whole-study findings and limits: Around 4.7% of naive CD4 clonotypes were shared across a handful of donors. Non-shared clonotypes showed lower generation probabilities than clonotypes common to all four donors.

The sequence was collected from a man aged 18-30 years in good health. The chain has TRBV5-1 and TRBJ2-5; 14 nucleotides match TRBD2. The sequenced sample was naive CD4+ T cells sorted from blood. The sample's subset: CD45RA+ positively selected. The CDR3 DNA reads TGCGCCAGCAGCCCTAGACTAGCGGGGGGGCTGCAAGAGACCCAGTACTTC. Protein: CASSPRLAGGLQETQYF. The entire variable domain, with the rest obtained from reference TRBV5-1 and TRBJ2-5, is as follows: KAGVTQTPRYLIKTRGQQVTLSCSPISGHRSVSWYQQTPGQGLQFLFEYFSETQRNKGNFPGRFSGRQFSNSRSEMNVSTLELGDSALYLCASSPRLAGGLQETQYFGPGTRLLVL.